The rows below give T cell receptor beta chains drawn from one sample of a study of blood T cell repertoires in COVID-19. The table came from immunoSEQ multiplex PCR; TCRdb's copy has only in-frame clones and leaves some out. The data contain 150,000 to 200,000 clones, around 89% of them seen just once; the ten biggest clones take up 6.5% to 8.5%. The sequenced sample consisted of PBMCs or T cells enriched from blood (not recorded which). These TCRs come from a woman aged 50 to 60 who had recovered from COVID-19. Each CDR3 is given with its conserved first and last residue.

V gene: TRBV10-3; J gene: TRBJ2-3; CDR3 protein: CAISESPRTGGGSTDTQYF
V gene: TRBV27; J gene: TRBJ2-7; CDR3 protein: CASRTTGSSEQYF
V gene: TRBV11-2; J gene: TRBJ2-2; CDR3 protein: CASSLLGGGTGELFF
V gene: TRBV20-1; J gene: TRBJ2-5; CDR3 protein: CSAPLQETQYF
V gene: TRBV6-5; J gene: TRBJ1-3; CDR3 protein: CASSYRTGFSGNTIYF
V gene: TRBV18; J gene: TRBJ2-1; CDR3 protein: CASSPESQADEQFF
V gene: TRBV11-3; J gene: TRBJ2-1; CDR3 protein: CASSSQTSAEQFF
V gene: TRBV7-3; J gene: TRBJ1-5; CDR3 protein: CASSPYRDVDSNQPQHF
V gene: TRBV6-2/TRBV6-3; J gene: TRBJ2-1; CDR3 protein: CASSYSGRGGPPHNEQFF
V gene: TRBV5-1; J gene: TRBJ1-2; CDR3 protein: CASSPPLTTGVGGYTF
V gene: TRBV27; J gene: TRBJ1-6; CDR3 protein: CASSPLGGGYNSPLHF
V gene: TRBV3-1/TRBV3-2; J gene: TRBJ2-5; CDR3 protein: CASSHGGRKETQYF
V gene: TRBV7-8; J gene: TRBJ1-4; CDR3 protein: CASSSLPGTENEKLFF
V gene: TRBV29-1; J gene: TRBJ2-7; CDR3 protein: CSVGQTTYEQYF
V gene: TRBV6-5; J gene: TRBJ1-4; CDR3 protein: CASRRGGHEKLFF
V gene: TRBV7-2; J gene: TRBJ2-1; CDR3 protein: CASSFVAGWENEQFF
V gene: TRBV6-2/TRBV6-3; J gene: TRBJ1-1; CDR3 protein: CASSYTLRPGDTEAFF
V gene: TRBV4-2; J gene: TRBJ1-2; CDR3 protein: CASSQGESGDLRNGYTF
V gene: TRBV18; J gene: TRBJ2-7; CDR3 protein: CASSPGSLEQYF
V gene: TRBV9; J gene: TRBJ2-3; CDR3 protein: CASSEGTPAYTQYF
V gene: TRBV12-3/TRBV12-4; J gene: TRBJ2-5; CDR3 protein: CASSLGRTQYF
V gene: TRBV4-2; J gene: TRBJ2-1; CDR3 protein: CASSLTAGTGSGNEQFF
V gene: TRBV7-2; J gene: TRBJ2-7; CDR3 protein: CASSLGPGTYEQYF
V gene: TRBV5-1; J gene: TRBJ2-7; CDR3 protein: CASSPTGTQIYEQYF
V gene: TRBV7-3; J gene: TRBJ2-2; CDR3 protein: CASSLTGAVSTGELFF
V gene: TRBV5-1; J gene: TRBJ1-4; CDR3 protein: CASSFRQGASEKLFF
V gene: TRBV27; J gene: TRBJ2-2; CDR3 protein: CASSMTGGRATGELFF
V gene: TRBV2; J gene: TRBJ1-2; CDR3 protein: CASSEDFGGTNGYTF
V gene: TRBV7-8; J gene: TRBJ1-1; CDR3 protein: CASSPRTGGATEAFF